The entry that follows covers one T cell receptor (beta chain) sequence. Its antigen is undetermined. Germline V gives CDR1 MNHEY, CDR2 SVGAGI. This CDR3 is 15 amino acids long. V lost 7 bases to trimming and J lost 0 bases, with 15 bases between them. This sample was taken from a study of identifying expanded T cells in peripheral blood. The protocol was immunoSEQ multiplex PCR, while the TCRdb copy is restricted to in-frame clones and leaves out a portion. The table shows about 84,000 clones, with about 86% occurring only once. Study-wide results and caveats: Approximately 1.1 clones differed between technical replicates, versus around 15 and 19 over time.

The specimen sequenced was blood. The rearrangement links TRBV6-5 to TRBJ1-2; D not certain. The receptor comes from a person aged 18 to 75 in good health. The CDR3 bases are TGTGCCAGCAAGTCCGCTCCCGTAGCTAACTATGGCTACACCTTC. Translation: CASKSAPVANYGYTF.